A single T cell receptor (beta chain) is shown here with its context. Its specificity is unknown. Mismatch with germline at one junction end may stem from a read error. The data belong to a study of post-analysis software for immune sequencing data. The TCR beta cDNA libraries contained unique molecular identifiers. One entry per CDR3 protein results from TCRdb running MiXCR on the PCR reads. The data hold over 150,000 distinct CDR3 sequences, with around 30% observed a single time. Study outcomes and limitations: Patients showed TRBV5-6, TRBV5-1 and TRBV20-1 among roughly 5 TRBV segments more frequent than in controls.

The CDR3 totals 16 residues. Looked up from germline, CDR1 is MDHEN and CDR2 is SYDVKM. Source material: blood. The receptor was derived from a girl between 5 and 17 years old with multiple sclerosis. The chain employs TRBV28 and TRBJ2-7; the D call may be TRBD1 or TRBD2 (5 bases each). In nucleotides, the CDR3 is TGTGCCAGCAGCTCCCCATGGGGGACGGAGGCCTACAAGCAGTACTTC. Protein: CASSSPWGTEAYKQYF.